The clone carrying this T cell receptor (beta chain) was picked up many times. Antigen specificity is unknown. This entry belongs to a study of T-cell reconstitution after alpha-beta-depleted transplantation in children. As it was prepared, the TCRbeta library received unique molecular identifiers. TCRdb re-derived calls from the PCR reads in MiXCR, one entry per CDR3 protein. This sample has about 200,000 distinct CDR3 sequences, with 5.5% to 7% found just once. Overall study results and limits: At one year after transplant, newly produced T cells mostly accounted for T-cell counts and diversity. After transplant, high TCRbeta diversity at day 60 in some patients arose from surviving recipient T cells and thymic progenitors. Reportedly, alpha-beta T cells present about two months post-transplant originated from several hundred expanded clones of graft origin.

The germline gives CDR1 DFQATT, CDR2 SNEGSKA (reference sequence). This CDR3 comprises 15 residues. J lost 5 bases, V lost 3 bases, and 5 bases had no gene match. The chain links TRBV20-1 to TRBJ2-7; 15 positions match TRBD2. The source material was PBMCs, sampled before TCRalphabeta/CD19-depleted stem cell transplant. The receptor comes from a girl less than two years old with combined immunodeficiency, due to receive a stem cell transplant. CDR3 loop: CSARGTSGGWNEQYF. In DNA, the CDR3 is TGCAGTGCTAGGGGGACTAGCGGGGGGTGGAACGAGCAGTACTTC.